The 2 T cell receptor beta chains presented below share a single source sample, sequenced in a study of blood T cell repertoires in COVID-19. TCRdb's copy holds only in-frame clones and misses some; the assay was immunoSEQ multiplex PCR. The data contain a few hundred thousand clones, approximately 82% of them singletons. The material sequenced was peripheral blood. Source of these receptors: a man younger than 40 who had recovered from COVID-19.

V usage is TRBV6-1 and J usage is TRBJ2-5; D is possibly TRBD1 (6 bases). Trimming stripped 2 bases from V and 2 bases from J, with 12 bases between. This CDR3 is built from 15 residues. Germline CDR1 MNHNS, CDR2 SASEGT. CDR3 sequence: CASSEQTRGQETQYF. CDR3 in DNA: TGTGCCAGCAGTGAACAGACCAGGGGTCAAGAGACCCAGTACTTC.

This rearrangement joins TRBV29-1 to TRBJ2-1; a weak D match, TRBD2 (7 bases). The CDR3 has 11 residues. Looked up from germline, CDR1 is SQVTM and CDR2 is ANQGSEA. V was cut by 7 bases and J by 9 bases, with 13 bases left in between. CDR3 in amino acids: CSGGRGSEQFF. CDR3 DNA: TGCAGCGGGGGGCGGGGGTCTGAGCAGTTCTTC.